This T cell receptor beta chain was identified in a study of CD4 T cell repertoires in COVID-19 (dated by TCRdb to 2020 to 2022). Regarding the study in general: To analyze cross-reactivity, CFSE-low cells were expanded with IL-2 for 9 to 10 days and then labeled again and restimulated with spike proteins from other coronaviruses. TCR Vbeta repertoire analysis of SARS-CoV-2-reactive T cells was conducted at the subset level in three recovered individuals. The study characterized naturally processed CD4+ T cell responses to SARS-CoV-2 spike and nucleoprotein in COVID-19-recovered individuals, using TCR Vbeta sequencing to assess clonal composition. The full study reports these points: Consistent with cross-reactivity, between about 7 and 27% of SARS-CoV-2 clonotypes also showed up in secondary cultures stimulated with SARS-CoV and/or HKU1 spike. Two or all three memory subsets shared several of the most expanded SARS-CoV-2-reactive clonotypes, which suggests intraclonal diversification.

Libraries were prepared through the immunoSEQ multiplex PCR assay. Per the source publication's procedure: Repertoire overlap between subsets was quantified using the Chao-Jaccard similarity index and counts of shared clonotypes. The table was pulled from immuneACCESS by TCRdb, which kept in-frame rearrangements only. Such tables lose some clones; where checked, under half of the loss comes from unresolved V genes, and the rest has no known cause. Clone size and V and J calls were adopted from that table, with D and trimming inferred from the DNA. This sample is represented by 1,400 to 1,500 clones; 16% of them were singletons. The biggest ten clones account for just over 9.5% of the sample. The germline V gene gives CDR1 as MNHEY and CDR2 as SVGAGI. V is cut back by 6 bases and J by 8 bases, with 5 bases in the junction unmatched. Reading from cysteine to phenylalanine, the CDR3 counts 14 amino acids. Of the read, only the CDR3 DNA is kept; its 42 bases are in frame from base 1.

This clone qualifies as medium-sized (0.01 to 0.1%). The clone's antigen remains unknown. Within one base of it there is no much larger clone, and no base qualities were kept. In light of the paper, this sample's time point label describes: sample from a COVID-19-recovered individual after infection. Cells were CFSE-labeled and stimulated with autologous monocytes plus recombinant SARS-CoV-2 spike or nucleoprotein to obtain antigen-reactive proliferating T cell lines. The donors were patients who had gone through COVID-19 ranging from mild to severe and had recovered. Each stimulated subset culture began with 5x10^5 input cells per subset. From peripheral blood mononuclear cells, the researchers isolated CD4+ total memory, central memory, effector memory and circulating T follicular helper cells.

Sequencing was performed on central memory CD4+ T cells, cultured in vitro, taken after recovery from COVID-19. Interpreted using the paper, the cell subset or site label stands for: CD4+ T central memory cells. The clonotype originates from a human donor who had COVID-19. Rearrangement joined TRBV6-5 to TRBJ2-1; 12 central nucleotides agree with TRBD2. In nucleotide form, the sequence is TGTGCCAGCAGCCCGACTAGCGGGAGCGATGAGCAGTTCTTC. It is translated as CASSPTSGSDEQFF.